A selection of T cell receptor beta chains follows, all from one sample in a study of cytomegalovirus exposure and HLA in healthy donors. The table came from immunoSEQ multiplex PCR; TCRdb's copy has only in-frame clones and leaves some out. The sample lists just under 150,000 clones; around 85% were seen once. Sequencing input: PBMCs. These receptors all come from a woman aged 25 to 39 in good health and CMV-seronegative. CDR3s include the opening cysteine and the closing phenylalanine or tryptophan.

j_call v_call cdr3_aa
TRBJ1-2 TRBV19 CASNGRGGFDYGYTF
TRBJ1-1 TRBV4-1 CASSPLFPRDSNTEAFF
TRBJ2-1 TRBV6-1 CASSERLDREQFF
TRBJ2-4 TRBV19 CASSMQGSKNIQYF
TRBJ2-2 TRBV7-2 CASSSPDILGGELFF
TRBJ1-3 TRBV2 CASSPGHRSSGNTIYF
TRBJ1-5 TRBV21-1 CASSKVWTGEYSNQPQHF
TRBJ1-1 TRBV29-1 CSVAFQQAGWTEAFF
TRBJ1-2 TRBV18 CASSRTANYGYTF
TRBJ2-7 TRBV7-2 CASSLFSGSTYEQYF
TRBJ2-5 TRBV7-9 CASSLAASGPLGTQYF
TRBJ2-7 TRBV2 CASSDPGGRVYEQYF
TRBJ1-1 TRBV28 CASSLWRSPGGTEAFF
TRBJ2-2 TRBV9 CASSVDPGQGTGELFF
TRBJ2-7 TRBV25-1 CASSVAGGSYEQYF
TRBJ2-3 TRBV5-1 CASAWGRLAGFTDTQYF
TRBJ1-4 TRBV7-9 CASSLTPDRLGSEKLFF
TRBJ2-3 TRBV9 CASSVGGRPSDTQYF
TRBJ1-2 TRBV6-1 CASSRDRGYDYGYTF
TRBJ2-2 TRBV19 CASTLWGQGNTGELFF
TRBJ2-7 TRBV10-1 CASSDLSGTSFDEQYF
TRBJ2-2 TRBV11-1 CASSTKGTSGNTGELFF
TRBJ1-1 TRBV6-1 CASSVGLLNEAFF
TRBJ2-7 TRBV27 CASSLPGQGVYEQYF
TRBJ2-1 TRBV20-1 CSARDSPRSFF
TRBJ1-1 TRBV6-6 CASSYGQNTEAFF
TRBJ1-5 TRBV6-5 CASSSRFLGGQPQHF
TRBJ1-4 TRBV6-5 CACSRQVNEKLFF
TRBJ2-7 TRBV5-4 CASRSAGDSYEQYF
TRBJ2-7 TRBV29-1 CSVLKLAGVDYEQYF
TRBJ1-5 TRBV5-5 CASSSGQGGNQPQHF
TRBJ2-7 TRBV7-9 CASSLVPGSYEQYF
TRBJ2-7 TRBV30 CAWSRGGTSYEQYF
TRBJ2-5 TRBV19 CASSMKGVKETQYF
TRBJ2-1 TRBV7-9 CASSLVRGEQFF
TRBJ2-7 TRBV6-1 CASSDILEAYEQYF
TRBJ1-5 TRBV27 CASSSLGGLSNQPQHF
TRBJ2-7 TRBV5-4 CASSVAGGPMDEQYF
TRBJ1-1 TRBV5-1 CATKTGRDTEAFF
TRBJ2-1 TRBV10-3 CAISESRESYNEQFF
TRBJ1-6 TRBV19 CASRPGQGNSPLHF
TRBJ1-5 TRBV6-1 CASSDLYRDQPQHF
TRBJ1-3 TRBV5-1 CASSLGQASGNTIYF